The rows below give T cell receptor beta chains drawn from one sample of a study of technical replicates of blood from a few donors. The protocol was immunoSEQ multiplex PCR, while the TCRdb copy is restricted to in-frame clones and leaves out a portion. The sample lists around 76,000 clones; nearly 99% were seen once. Input material: T cells isolated from PBMCs. Receptors were obtained from a human donor in good health. Each CDR3 is given with its conserved first and last residue. A D gene is named only where the DNA matches it firmly. Clone sizes are given selectively: once, few, many, or a class where the clone is expanded.

clone_size: -
d_call: TRBD2
j_call: TRBJ2-1
v_call: TRBV27
cdr3_nt: TGTGCCAGCAGACTGGGGACTAGCGGGAATAATGAGCAGTTCTTC
cdr3_aa: CASRLGTSGNNEQFF

clone_size: -
d_call: TRBD2
j_call: TRBJ2-5
v_call: TRBV4-1
cdr3_nt: TGCGCCAGCAGCCAAGATCGGGCGGGAGTAGAGGAGACCCAGTACTTC
cdr3_aa: CASSQDRAGVEETQYF

clone_size: -
d_call: -
j_call: TRBJ2-1
v_call: TRBV5-1
cdr3_nt: TGCGCCAGCAGCGGAGGAGGGCCGGGTAATGAGCAGTTCTTC
cdr3_aa: CASSGGGPGNEQFF

clone_size: -
d_call: -
j_call: TRBJ2-6
v_call: TRBV7-8
cdr3_nt: TGTGCCAGCAGCTTAACGGCAGGTGCATCCTCTGGGGCCAACGTCCTGACTTTC
cdr3_aa: CASSLTAGASSGANVLTF

clone_size: -
d_call: -
j_call: TRBJ1-2
v_call: TRBV25-1
cdr3_nt: TGTGCCAGCAGTGCTGGAAGGGGGAGCTACACCTTC
cdr3_aa: CASSAGRGSYTF

clone_size: -
d_call: -
j_call: TRBJ1-1
v_call: TRBV10-3
cdr3_nt: TGTGCCATCAGTGAGAGTACAGAGAACACTGAAGCTTTCTTT
cdr3_aa: CAISESTENTEAFF

clone_size: once
d_call: -
j_call: TRBJ1-5
v_call: TRBV30
cdr3_nt: TGTGCCTGGAGTGAGGGGGTAAATCAGCCCCAGCATTTT
cdr3_aa: CAWSEGVNQPQHF

clone_size: -
d_call: TRBD1
j_call: TRBJ1-1
v_call: TRBV18
cdr3_nt: TGTGCCAGCTCACCCGGGACAGGGGATAACACTGAAGCTTTCTTT
cdr3_aa: CASSPGTGDNTEAFF

clone_size: -
d_call: -
j_call: TRBJ1-1
v_call: TRBV14
cdr3_nt: TGTGCCAGCAGCCTCCAGGTGAACACTGAAGCTTTCTTT
cdr3_aa: CASSLQVNTEAFF

clone_size: -
d_call: -
j_call: TRBJ1-1
v_call: TRBV28
cdr3_nt: TGTGCCAGCAATTTCGGGACACTGGGGACTGAAGCTTTCTTT
cdr3_aa: CASNFGTLGTEAFF

clone_size: once
d_call: -
j_call: TRBJ2-3
v_call: TRBV5-4
cdr3_nt: TGTGCCAGCAGCACCCGGCGGGGGCCCGGGGATACGCAGTATTTT
cdr3_aa: CASSTRRGPGDTQYF

clone_size: -
d_call: TRBD1
j_call: TRBJ2-7
v_call: TRBV10-1
cdr3_nt: TGCGCCAGCAGCCCGGGACAGGGGGCTCAGCAGTACTTC
cdr3_aa: CASSPGQGAQQYF

clone_size: once
d_call: TRBD1
j_call: TRBJ1-2
v_call: TRBV9
cdr3_nt: TGTGCCAGCAGCGTGCGACAGGGTCCTAACTATGGCTACACCTTC
cdr3_aa: CASSVRQGPNYGYTF

clone_size: -
d_call: -
j_call: TRBJ2-2
v_call: TRBV11-1
cdr3_nt: TGTGCCAGCAGCTTAAGAGTAGCGGCAGACCACGGGGAGCTGTTTTTT
cdr3_aa: CASSLRVAADHGELFF

clone_size: -
d_call: -
j_call: TRBJ1-1
v_call: TRBV6-5
cdr3_nt: TGTGCCAGCAGTTACTCTGGACAAAGCGCTTTCTTT
cdr3_aa: CASSYSGQSAFF

clone_size: -
d_call: -
j_call: TRBJ2-1
v_call: TRBV19
cdr3_nt: TGTGCCAGTAGTATCCTGGGCTCGAACAATGAGCAGTTCTTC
cdr3_aa: CASSILGSNNEQFF

clone_size: -
d_call: -
j_call: TRBJ2-2
v_call: TRBV6-6
cdr3_nt: TGTGCCAGCAGTTACCCAGGGTATAACACCGGGGAGCTGTTTTTT
cdr3_aa: CASSYPGYNTGELFF

clone_size: once
d_call: -
j_call: TRBJ1-5
v_call: TRBV4-1
cdr3_nt: TGCGCCAGCAGCCAAGACAGGGTAAGTCGCAATCAGCCCCAGCATTTT
cdr3_aa: CASSQDRVSRNQPQHF

clone_size: -
d_call: -
j_call: TRBJ1-1
v_call: TRBV15
cdr3_nt: TGTGCCACCAGCAGAGATCTTGGCGGCAACACTGAAGCTTTCTTT
cdr3_aa: CATSRDLGGNTEAFF

clone_size: -
d_call: -
j_call: TRBJ1-2
v_call: TRBV9
cdr3_nt: TGTGCCAGCAGCGTAGTCCTCCGCGGGGGGGATGGAAATGGCTACACCTTC
cdr3_aa: CASSVVLRGGDGNGYTF

clone_size: -
d_call: -
j_call: TRBJ2-7
v_call: TRBV4-1
cdr3_nt: TGCGCCAGCAGGAGACAGGCTCTGGGAGAGCAGTACTTC
cdr3_aa: CASRRQALGEQYF

clone_size: -
d_call: TRBD1
j_call: TRBJ1-2
v_call: TRBV7-8
cdr3_nt: TGTGCCAGCAGCCTTAGTAGACAGGGGGTTGGCTACACCTTC
cdr3_aa: CASSLSRQGVGYTF

clone_size: -
d_call: TRBD1
j_call: TRBJ1-1
v_call: TRBV27
cdr3_nt: TGTGCCAGCAGTTGGAGGGGACAGGTGACGAACACTGAAGCTTTCTTT
cdr3_aa: CASSWRGQVTNTEAFF

clone_size: -
d_call: -
j_call: TRBJ2-2
v_call: TRBV27
cdr3_nt: TGTGCCATCTTAAAGAGCGGGGAGCTGTTTTTT
cdr3_aa: CAILKSGELFF

clone_size: -
d_call: -
j_call: TRBJ2-7
v_call: TRBV10-3
cdr3_nt: TGTGCCATCAGTTTTTCACGGAGCTACGAGCAGTACTTC
cdr3_aa: CAISFSRSYEQYF

clone_size: -
d_call: -
j_call: TRBJ2-2
v_call: TRBV27
cdr3_nt: TGTGCCAGCAGTTTTAGACTCTTCACCGGGGAGCTGTTTTTT
cdr3_aa: CASSFRLFTGELFF

clone_size: -
d_call: -
j_call: TRBJ1-1
v_call: TRBV6-5
cdr3_nt: TGTGCCAGCAGTTATTCAGGGGAAGGGACTGAAGCTTTCTTT
cdr3_aa: CASSYSGEGTEAFF

clone_size: -
d_call: TRBD2
j_call: TRBJ2-1
v_call: TRBV5-1
cdr3_nt: TGCGCCAGCAGCACGAACGACATACTAGCGCCCAGAGTTAATGAGCAGTTCTTC
cdr3_aa: CASSTNDILAPRVNEQFF